This T cell receptor (beta chain) was sequenced for a study of human T cells and chemical hapten exposure. About the research overall: DPC at 2% was the sensitizing agent, placed on 2 cm by 2 cm of upper inner arm skin.

Unique molecular identifiers were linked by the library to individual cDNA molecules. TCRdb reprocessed the RACE reads via MiXCR and lists one record per CDR3 protein. The sample holds 95,000 to 150,000 distinct CDR3 sequences, over 9% seen once. Germline CDR1 and CDR2: SNHLY and FYNNEI. The CDR3 sequence is 16 residues long. V was pared by 9 bases and J by 0 bases, with 13 bases of the junction left unmatched. Noted time point: patch test 3, about 24 weeks after DPC sensitization. Documented treatment: therapeutic diphenylcyclopropenone sensitization with weekly scalp DPC. At least ten counts were recorded for this clonotype.

The V call is TRBV2, the J call TRBJ1-1; the match to TRBD1 covers 7 bases. The specimen comprised whole blood, sampled in connection with sensitization to the hapten diphenylcyclopropenone (DPC). This clonotype was sampled from a woman aged 45-60 years with alopecia areata. Some clones in this sample may be carry-over from other donors' samples. CDR3 region: CASGPGGKVMNTEAFF. The CDR3 nucleotides read TGTGCCAGTGGGCCAGGGGGGAAAGTTATGAACACTGAAGCTTTCTTT.